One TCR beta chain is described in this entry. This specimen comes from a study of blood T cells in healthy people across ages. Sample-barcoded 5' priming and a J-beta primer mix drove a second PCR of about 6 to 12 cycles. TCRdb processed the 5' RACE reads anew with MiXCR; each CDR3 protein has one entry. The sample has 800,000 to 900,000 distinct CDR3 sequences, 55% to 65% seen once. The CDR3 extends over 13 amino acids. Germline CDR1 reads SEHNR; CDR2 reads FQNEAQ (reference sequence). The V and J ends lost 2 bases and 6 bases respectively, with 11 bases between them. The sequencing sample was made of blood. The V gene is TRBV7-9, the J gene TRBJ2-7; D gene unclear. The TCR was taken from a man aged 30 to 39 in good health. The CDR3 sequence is CASSLSHNGEQYF. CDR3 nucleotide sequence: TGTGCCAGCAGCTTATCCCACAACGGCGAGCAGTACTTC.